This TCR beta chain was found in a study of monozygotic twins with inflammatory bowel disease. Samples each yielded cDNA through eight separate reactions. No DNA is given; TCRdb re-called the 5' RACE reads and lists each CDR3 protein once. Across a few hundred thousand distinct CDR3 sequences, the top ten clones capture over 5.5% of the sample. From germline, CDR1 is KGHDR and CDR2 SFDVKD. CDR3 length equals 15 residues. With respect to this clonotype: Its target is unknown.

Study-wide points: By inverse Simpson index, TCRbeta diversity was lower in IBD patients than in healthy co-twins. The authors found no support for a single strong IBD-associated signal or clonotype.

This chain joins TRBV24-1 and TRBJ2-2. This receptor was obtained from a human donor with ulcerative colitis or Crohn's disease, or a healthy co-twin of an affected twin (not recorded which). The sample was blood. The CDR3 loop reads CATSDSWRNTGELFF.